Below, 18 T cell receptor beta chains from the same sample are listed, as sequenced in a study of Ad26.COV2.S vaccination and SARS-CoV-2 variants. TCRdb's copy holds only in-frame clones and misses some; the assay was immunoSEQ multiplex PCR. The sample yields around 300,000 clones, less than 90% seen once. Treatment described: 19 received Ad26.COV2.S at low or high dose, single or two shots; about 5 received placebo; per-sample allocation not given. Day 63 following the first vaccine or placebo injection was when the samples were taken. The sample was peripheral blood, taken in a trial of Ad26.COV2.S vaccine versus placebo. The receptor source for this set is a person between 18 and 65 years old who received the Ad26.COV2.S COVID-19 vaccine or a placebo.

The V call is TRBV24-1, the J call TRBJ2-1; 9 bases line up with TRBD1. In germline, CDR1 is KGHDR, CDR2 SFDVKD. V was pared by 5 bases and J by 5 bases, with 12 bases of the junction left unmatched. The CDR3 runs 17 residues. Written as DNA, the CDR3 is TGTGCCACCAGTGCCCATAAAGGGGACAGGGTAAACAATGAGCAGTTCTTC. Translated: CATSAHKGDRVNNEQFF.

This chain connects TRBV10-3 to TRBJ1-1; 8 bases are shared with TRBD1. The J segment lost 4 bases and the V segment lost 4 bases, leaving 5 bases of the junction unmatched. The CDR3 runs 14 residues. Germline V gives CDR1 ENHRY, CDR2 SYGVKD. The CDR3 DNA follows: TGTGCCATCAGTGCCACAGGGGGTGGCACTGAAGCTTTCTTT. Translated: CAISATGGGTEAFF.

CDR3 amino acids: CASSLLSQGKGYTF. CDR3 DNA: TGTGCCAGCAGTCTACTCTCACAGGGGAAGGGCTACACCTTC. The chain employs TRBV6-5 and TRBJ1-2, with 7 bases fitting TRBD1. Trimming cost V 5 bases and J 8 bases; bases outside gene matches: 11. CDR1 MNHEY and CDR2 SVGAGI come from the germline V gene. The CDR3 loop spans 14 amino acids.

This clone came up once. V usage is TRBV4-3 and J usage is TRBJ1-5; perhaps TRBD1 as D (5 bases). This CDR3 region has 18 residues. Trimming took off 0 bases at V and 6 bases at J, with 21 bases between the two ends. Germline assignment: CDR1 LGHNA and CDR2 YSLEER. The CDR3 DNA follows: TGCGCCAGCAGCCAAGAATTATACCTTGGCAGGGAGGGTCAGCCCCAGCATTTT. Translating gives CASSQELYLGREGQPQHF.

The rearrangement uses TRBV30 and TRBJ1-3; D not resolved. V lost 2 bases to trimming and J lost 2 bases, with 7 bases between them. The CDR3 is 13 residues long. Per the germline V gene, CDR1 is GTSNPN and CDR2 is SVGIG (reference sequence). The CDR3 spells CAWSSAPGNTIYF. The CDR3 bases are TGTGCCTGGAGTTCGGCCCCTGGAAACACCATATATTTT. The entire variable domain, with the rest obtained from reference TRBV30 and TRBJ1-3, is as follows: SQTIHQWPATLVQPVGSPLSLECTVEGTSNPNLYWYRQAAGRGLQLLFYSVGIGQISSEVPQNLSASRPQDRQFILSSKKLLLSDSGFYLCAWSSAPGNTIYFGEGSWLTVV.

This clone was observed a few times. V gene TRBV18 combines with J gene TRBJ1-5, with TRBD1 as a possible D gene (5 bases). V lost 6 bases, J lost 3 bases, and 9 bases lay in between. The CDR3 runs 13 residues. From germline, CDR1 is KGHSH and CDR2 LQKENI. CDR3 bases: TGTGCCAGCTCGGACACCTTCAATCAGCCCCAGCATTTT. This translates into CASSDTFNQPQHF.

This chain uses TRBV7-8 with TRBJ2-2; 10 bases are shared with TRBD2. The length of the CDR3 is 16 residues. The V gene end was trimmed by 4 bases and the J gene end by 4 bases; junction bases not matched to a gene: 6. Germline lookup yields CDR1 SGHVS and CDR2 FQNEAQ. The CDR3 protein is CASSSTRLAGTGELFF. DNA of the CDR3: TGTGCCAGCAGCTCCACCAGACTAGCGGGCACCGGGGAGCTGTTTTTT.

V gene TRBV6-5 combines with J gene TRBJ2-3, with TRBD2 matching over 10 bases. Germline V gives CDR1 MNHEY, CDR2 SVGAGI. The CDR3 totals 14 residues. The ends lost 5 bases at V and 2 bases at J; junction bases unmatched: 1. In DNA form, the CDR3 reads TGTGCCAGCAGTAGCGGGGGGGCCACAGATACGCAGTATTTT. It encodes CASSSGGATDTQYF.

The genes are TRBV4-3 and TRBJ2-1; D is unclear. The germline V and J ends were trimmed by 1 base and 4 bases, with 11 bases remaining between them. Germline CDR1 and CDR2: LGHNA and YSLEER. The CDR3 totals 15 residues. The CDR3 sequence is CASSQVAATYNEQFF. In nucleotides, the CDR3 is TGCGCCAGCAGCCAAGTGGCAGCGACTTACAATGAGCAGTTCTTC.

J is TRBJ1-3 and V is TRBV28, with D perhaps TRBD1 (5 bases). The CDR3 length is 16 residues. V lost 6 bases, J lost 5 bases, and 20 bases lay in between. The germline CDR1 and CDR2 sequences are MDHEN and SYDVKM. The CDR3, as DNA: TGTGCCAGCAGCTTTGCCGGGGCAGAGATCCGAAACACCATATATTTT. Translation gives CASSFAGAEIRNTIYF.

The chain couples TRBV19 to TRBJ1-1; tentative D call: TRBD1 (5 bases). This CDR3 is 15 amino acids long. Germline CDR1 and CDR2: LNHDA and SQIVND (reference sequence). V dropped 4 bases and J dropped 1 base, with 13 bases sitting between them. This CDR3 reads CASSRGYFGNTEAFF. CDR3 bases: TGTGCCAGTAGTAGGGGGTATTTCGGGAACACTGAAGCTTTCTTT.

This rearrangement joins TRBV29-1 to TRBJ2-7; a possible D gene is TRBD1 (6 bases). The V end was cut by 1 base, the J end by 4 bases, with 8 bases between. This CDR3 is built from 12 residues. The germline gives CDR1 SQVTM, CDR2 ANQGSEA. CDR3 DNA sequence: TGCAGCGTTGAAGGACAGGCTTACGAGCAGTACTTC. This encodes CSVEGQAYEQYF.

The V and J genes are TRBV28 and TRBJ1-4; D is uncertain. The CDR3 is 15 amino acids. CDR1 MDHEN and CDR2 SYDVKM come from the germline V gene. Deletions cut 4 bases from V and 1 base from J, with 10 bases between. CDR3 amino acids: CASSSGGITNEKLFF. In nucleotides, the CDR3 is TGTGCCAGCAGTTCCGGAGGGATAACTAATGAAAAACTGTTTTTT.

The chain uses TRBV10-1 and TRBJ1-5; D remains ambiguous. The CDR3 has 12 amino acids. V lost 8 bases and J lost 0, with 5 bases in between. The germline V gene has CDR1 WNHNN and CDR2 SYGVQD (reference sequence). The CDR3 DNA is TGCGCCAGCGGGGATAGCAATCAGCCCCAGCATTTT. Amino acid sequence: CASGDSNQPQHF.

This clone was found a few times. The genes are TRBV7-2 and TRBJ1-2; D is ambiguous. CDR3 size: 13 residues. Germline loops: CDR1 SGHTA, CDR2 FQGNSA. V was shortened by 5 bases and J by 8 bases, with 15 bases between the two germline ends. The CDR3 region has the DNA TGTGCCAGCAGCCTAACTGGGGTTAGCGGCTACACCTTC. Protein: CASSLTGVSGYTF.

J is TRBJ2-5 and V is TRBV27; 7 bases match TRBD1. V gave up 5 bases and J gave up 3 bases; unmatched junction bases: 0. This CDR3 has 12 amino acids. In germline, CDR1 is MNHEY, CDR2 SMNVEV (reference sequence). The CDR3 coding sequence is TGTGCCAGCAGTGGGACAGAAGAGACCCAGTACTTC. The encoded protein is CASSGTEETQYF.

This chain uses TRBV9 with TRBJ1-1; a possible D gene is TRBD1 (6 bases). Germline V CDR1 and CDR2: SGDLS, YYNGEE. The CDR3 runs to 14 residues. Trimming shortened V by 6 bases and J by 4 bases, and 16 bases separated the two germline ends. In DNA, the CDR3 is TGTGCCAGCAACGAACAGGGTGAGAGCACTGAAGCTTTCTTT. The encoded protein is CASNEQGESTEAFF.

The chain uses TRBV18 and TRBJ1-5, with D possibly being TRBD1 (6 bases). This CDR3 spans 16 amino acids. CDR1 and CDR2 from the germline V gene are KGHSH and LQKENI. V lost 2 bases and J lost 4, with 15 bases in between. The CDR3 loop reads CASSPGVGTQNQPQHF. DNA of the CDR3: TGTGCCAGCTCACCAGGCGTAGGGACACAAAATCAGCCCCAGCATTTT.